These 30 T cell receptor beta chains share one sample of origin, sequenced in a study of CD8 T cells in Susac syndrome. Reverse transcription of roughly 0.5 to 1 ug RNA used random hexamers. TCRdb analysed the immunoSEQ multiplex PCR reads with MiXCR anew, one entry per CDR3 protein. The table includes about 60,000 distinct CDR3 sequences, around 90% detected once. Specimen: CD8+ T cells from PBMCs. The source is a human donor in good health.

The CDR3 spells CASSFGVGAGELFF. The CDR3, as DNA: TGTGCCAGCAGCTTTGGGGTCGGTGCCGGGGAGCTGTTTTTT. The V call is TRBV7-3, the J call TRBJ2-2; D gene uncertain. The V end lost 3 bases, the J end lost 6 bases, and 11 bases lay between the germline ends. Per the germline V gene, CDR1 is SGHTA and CDR2 is FQGTGA. This CDR3 is built from 14 residues.

There are a few counts of this clonotype. The V and J genes are TRBV14 and TRBJ2-1, with D possibly matching TRBD1 (5 bases). Germline CDR1 is SGHDN and CDR2 is FVKESK. The CDR3 length is 16 residues. Between the trimmed V and J ends, which lost 0 bases and 4 bases, there was a span of 13 bases. The CDR3 nucleotides are TGTGCCAGCAGCCAAGATTACAGGTACCCTTACAATGAGCAGTTCTTC. Amino acids: CASSQDYRYPYNEQFF.

The genes are TRBV28 and TRBJ2-7; D is ambiguous. CDR1 is MDHEN, CDR2 SYDVKM, per germline. V was clipped by 8 bases and J by 2 bases, with 16 bases between them. This CDR3 is 14 amino acids long. This CDR3 reads CASHSFGVTYEQYF. The CDR3, as DNA: TGTGCCAGCCATTCTTTTGGGGTTACCTACGAGCAGTACTTC. The full variable domain, completed using reference TRBV28 and TRBJ2-7, is DVKVTQSSRYLVKRTGEKVFLECVQDMDHENMFWYRQDPGLGLRLIYFSYDVKMKEKGDIPEGYSVSREKKERFSLILESASTNQTSMYLCASHSFGVTYEQYFGPGTRLTVT.

This clonotype was counted once. The chain couples TRBV30 to TRBJ2-1; TRBD2 is a possible D gene (5 bases). CDR3 length: 13 residues. Germline-derived CDR1 and CDR2 are GTSNPN and SVGIG (reference sequence). The ends were cut back, 1 base at V and 6 bases at J, with 10 bases in the middle. The CDR3 protein is CAWSAGVSNEQFF. As DNA, the CDR3 is TGTGCCTGGAGTGCCGGGGTAAGCAATGAGCAGTTCTTC.

The chain has TRBV19 and TRBJ1-6; maybe TRBD1 (6 bases). Germline CDR1 LNHDA, CDR2 SQIVND (reference sequence). CDR3 length: 13 residues. Trimming removed 10 bases from V and 5 bases from J, with 12 bases in between. The CDR3 sequence: CATTGQHNSPLHF. DNA for the CDR3: TGTGCCACGACCGGACAGCATAATTCACCCCTCCACTTT.

This clonotype was seen a handful of times. The CDR3 sequence: CASSWDIQETQYF. CDR3 sequence (DNA): TGTGCCAGCAGCTGGGACATTCAAGAGACCCAGTACTTC. This chain links TRBV5-6 with TRBJ2-5, with D perhaps TRBD1 (6 bases). Looked up from germline, CDR1 is SGHDT and CDR2 is YYEEEE. The CDR3 has 13 residues. V was pared by 3 bases and J by 2 bases, with 8 bases between.

The rearrangement uses TRBV9 and TRBJ2-3; D uncertain. Germline assignment: CDR1 SGDLS and CDR2 YYNGEE. V lost 7 bases, J lost 4 bases, and 13 bases lay in between. The CDR3 sequence is 13 residues long. CDR3 loop: CASSRYGADTQYF. The CDR3 region has the DNA TGTGCCAGCTCTCGGTATGGGGCAGATACGCAGTATTTT.

The chain links TRBV2 to TRBJ2-1, with D possibly matching TRBD1 (5 bases). V was pared by 2 bases and J by 15 bases, with 11 bases between. CDR3 length equals 11 residues. CDR1 and CDR2 from the germline V gene are SNHLY and FYNNEI. Written as DNA, the CDR3 is TGTGCCAGCAGTGAAACCAGGGTCCCGTTCTTC. Translating gives CASSETRVPFF.

This clonotype showed up just once. The chain joins TRBV25-1 to TRBJ2-5; 12 bases agree with TRBD2. This CDR3 region has 16 residues. Germline CDR1 and CDR2: MGHDK and SYGVNS. The V segment lost 6 bases and the J segment 1 base; nucleotides outside the gene matches: 6. CDR3 region: CASRSMTSGSQETQYF. Here the CDR3 DNA reads TGTGCCAGCAGGTCTATGACTAGCGGGAGCCAAGAGACCCAGTACTTC. The variable domain in full, completed from reference TRBV25-1 and TRBJ2-5, reads EADIYQTPRYLVIGTGKKITLECSQTMGHDKMYWYQQDPGMELHLIHYSYGVNSTEKGDLSSESTVSRIRTEHFPLTLESARPSHTSQYLCASRSMTSGSQETQYFGPGTRLLVL.

The rearrangement uses TRBV3-1 and TRBJ2-7; D uncertain. Germline V gene data show CDR1 as LGHDT and CDR2 as YNNKEL (reference sequence). This CDR3 region has 13 residues. Trimming took 1 base from V and 3 from J, leaving 7 bases between them. CDR3 DNA: TGTGCCAGCAGCCAAGTTCTAAGCTACGAGCAGTACTTC. This encodes CASSQVLSYEQYF.

This clonotype was detected only once. The chain joins TRBV25-1 to TRBJ2-1; no firm D call. Germline lookup yields CDR1 MGHDK and CDR2 SYGVNS. The V and J ends lost 1 base and 7 bases respectively, with 11 bases between them. This CDR3 comprises 14 residues. Here the CDR3 reads CASSESGENNEQFF. CDR3 DNA: TGTGCCAGCAGTGAATCGGGCGAGAATAATGAGCAGTTCTTC.

This chain's CDR3 is CASSQDGESTDYEQYF. CDR3 DNA: TGCGCCAGCAGCCAAGATGGGGAGAGTACTGACTACGAGCAGTACTTC. The chain couples TRBV4-3 to TRBJ2-7; TRBD2 might be the D (5 bases). Germline lookup yields CDR1 LGHNA and CDR2 YSLEER. Trimming left V 0 bases short and J 3 bases short, with 15 bases between. This CDR3 has 16 amino acids.

The chain joins TRBV4-1 to TRBJ2-5, with TRBD2 identical over 10 bases. The V and J ends lost 0 bases and 4 bases, in that order; junction bases with no gene match: 17. Germline CDR1 is MGHRA and CDR2 is YSYEKL. This CDR3 region has 20 residues. This chain's CDR3 is CASSQDWTLGLAGGLETQYF. In nucleotides, the CDR3 is TGCGCCAGCAGCCAAGATTGGACCTTAGGCTTAGCGGGGGGCCTAGAGACCCAGTACTTC.

V usage is TRBV27 and J usage is TRBJ2-1; a weak D match, TRBD1 (6 bases). Germline assignment: CDR1 MNHEY and CDR2 SMNVEV (reference sequence). CDR3 size: 21 residues. Trimming cost V 11 bases and J 0 bases, with 35 bases left between them. CDR3 in DNA: TGTGCCTCCGACTCGAAGGGGGTTCCTACAACCGGGTCCCACTCCTACAATGAGCAGTTCTTC. Translated, it gives CASDSKGVPTTGSHSYNEQFF.

This chain links TRBV15 with TRBJ2-1, with D perhaps matching TRBD1 or TRBD2 (7 bases each). Trimming took 1 base from V and 2 from J, leaving 12 bases between them. CDR3 length: 16 residues. CDR1 is LNHNV and CDR2 is YYDKDF in the germline V gene (reference sequence). The DNA for the CDR3 is TGTGCCACCAGCAGAGGACAGGGAGGGCCCTACAATGAGCAGTTCTTC. Its translation: CATSRGQGGPYNEQFF.

This chain links TRBV2 with TRBJ1-1; 9 nucleotides line up with TRBD1. The CDR3 covers 14 residues. Germline-derived CDR1 and CDR2 are SNHLY and FYNNEI. V was pared by 6 bases and J by 4 bases, with 6 bases of the junction left unmatched. The chain's CDR3 is CASSAMTGGTEAFF. Here the CDR3 DNA reads TGTGCCAGCAGCGCGATGACAGGGGGCACTGAAGCTTTCTTT.

The rearrangement links TRBV2 to TRBJ2-7; a weak D match, TRBD1 (7 bases). Trimming took off 6 bases at V and 2 bases at J, with 17 bases between the two ends. Germline V gene lookup returns CDR1 SNHLY and CDR2 FYNNEI. CDR3 length: 15 residues. The DNA for the CDR3 is TGTGCCAGCAGGGACAGACAGGGACTTACCTACGAGCAGTACTTC. The encoded protein is CASRDRQGLTYEQYF.

The chain uses TRBV19 and TRBJ1-6; D is unresolved. Germline CDR1 and CDR2: LNHDA and SQIVND (reference sequence). The CDR3 is 14 amino acids. The germline V and J ends were trimmed by 3 bases and 1 base, with 4 bases remaining between them. The CDR3 coding sequence is TGTGCCAGTAGTATCGGGTCCTATAATTCACCCCTCCACTTT. Translated: CASSIGSYNSPLHF. The full variable domain, rest sourced from reference TRBV19 and TRBJ1-6, is DGGITQSPKYLFRKEGQNVTLSCEQNLNHDAMYWYRQDPGQGLRLIYYSQIVNDFQKGDIAEGYSVSREKKESFPLTVTSAQKNPTAFYLCASSIGSYNSPLHFGNGTRLTVT.

V is TRBV19 and J is TRBJ2-7; a weak D match, TRBD1 (7 bases). The V end lost 3 bases, the J end lost 3 bases, and 12 bases lay between the germline ends. The CDR3 has 14 amino acids. Germline CDR1 LNHDA, CDR2 SQIVND (reference sequence). In nucleotides, the CDR3 is TGTGCCAGTAGTATGTACAGGGGAGGCTACGAGCAGTACTTC. Residues: CASSMYRGGYEQYF.

The chain uses TRBV5-1 and TRBJ1-6; no firm D call. This CDR3 has 18 residues. Per germline, CDR1 SGHRS and CDR2 YFSETQ. V was shortened by 4 bases and J by 4 bases, with 21 bases between the two germline ends. CDR3 sequence reads: CASSPGEGRHPYNSPLHF. The DNA for the CDR3 is TGCGCCAGCAGCCCCGGGGAGGGAAGGCACCCATATAATTCACCCCTCCACTTT.

This chain uses TRBV7-9 with TRBJ2-3; no clear D gene. Germline V gene sequence: CDR1 SEHNR, CDR2 FQNEAQ (reference sequence). The V gene lost 5 bases and the J gene lost 4 bases, with 1 base spanning the gap. The CDR3 extends over 10 amino acids. CDR3 in amino acids: CASSADTQYF. CDR3 nucleotide sequence: TGTGCCAGCAGCGCAGATACGCAGTATTTT.

J is TRBJ2-3 and V is TRBV7-9, with TRBD2 identical over 7 bases. This CDR3 is 16 amino acids long. The germline V gene encodes CDR1 SEHNR and CDR2 FQNEAQ (reference sequence). Trimming removed 7 bases from V and 3 bases from J; junction bases left unmatched: 13. CDR3 sequence (DNA): TGTGCCAGCACCTCACCGGGGGGAGGTTCGACAGATACGCAGTATTTT. It is translated as CASTSPGGGSTDTQYF.

The chain couples TRBV6-5 to TRBJ1-5; D is unresolved. Germline CDR1 is MNHEY and CDR2 is SVGAGI. The V end lost 5 bases, the J end lost 0 bases, and 11 bases lay between the germline ends. This CDR3 comprises 15 residues. The DNA for the CDR3 is TGTGCCAGCAGTATTAAAGGGTATAGCAATCAGCCCCAGCATTTT. Translation: CASSIKGYSNQPQHF.

The chain joins TRBV7-9 to TRBJ2-1; 9 bases are shared with TRBD1. The CDR3 contains 14 residues. CDR1 is SEHNR and CDR2 is FQNEAQ in the germline V gene (reference sequence). Trimming cost V 8 bases and J 4 bases; bases outside gene matches: 6. The chain's CDR3 is CASGGQGRYNEQFF. CDR3 coding DNA: TGTGCCAGCGGGGGACAGGGCCGTTACAATGAGCAGTTCTTC.

This chain links TRBV29-1 with TRBJ2-1; unclear D gene. Germline CDR1 SQVTM, CDR2 ANQGSEA. This CDR3 has 13 amino acids. Trimming removed 1 base at V and 8 bases at J, with 12 bases between. The CDR3 sequence is CSVEGPLLDEQFF. The CDR3 region has the DNA TGCAGCGTTGAAGGGCCATTGCTGGATGAGCAGTTCTTC.

This clonotype was picked up one time. V gene TRBV6-5 combines with J gene TRBJ2-2; maybe TRBD2 (7 bases). The V and J ends lost 3 bases and 2 bases respectively, with 10 bases between them. The CDR3 has 15 amino acids. CDR1 is MNHEY, CDR2 SVGAGI, per germline. CDR3 region: CASSYWGGNTGELFF. Written as DNA, the CDR3 is TGTGCCAGCAGTTATTGGGGGGGCAACACCGGGGAGCTGTTTTTT.

The rearrangement links TRBV6-2 or TRBV6-3 to TRBJ2-6; D unclear. Trimming shortened V by 2 bases and J by 0 bases, and 2 bases separated the two germline ends. Germline V gene data show CDR1 as MNHEY and CDR2 as SVGEGT. The CDR3 has 14 amino acids. CDR3 in DNA: TGTGCCAGCAGTTACAGCTCTGGGGCCAACGTCCTGACTTTC. This encodes CASSYSSGANVLTF.

The chain joins TRBV29-1 to TRBJ2-3; tentatively, D is TRBD1 (6 bases). V lost 7 bases and J lost 4, with 15 bases in between. This CDR3 is built from 13 residues. In germline, CDR1 is SQVTM, CDR2 ANQGSEA. CDR3 nucleotide sequence: TGCAGCGCCACAGGGTTTGGTGCAGATACGCAGTATTTT. This translates into CSATGFGADTQYF.

The gene calls are TRBV5-1 and TRBJ2-1; 9 bases fit TRBD2. Germline CDR1 SGHRS, CDR2 YFSETQ. J gave up 1 base and V 0 bases, and 5 bases lay outside the gene matches. The CDR3 sequence is 17 residues long. The CDR3 region is CASSLGRLAASYNEQFF. The CDR3 coding sequence is TGCGCCAGCAGCTTGGGGAGACTAGCGGCTTCCTACAATGAGCAGTTCTTC.

The chain uses TRBV4-3 and TRBJ1-1; D remains ambiguous. The CDR3 contains 15 residues. Germline CDR1 and CDR2: LGHNA and YSLEER. Trimming shortened V by 0 bases and J by 1 base, and 9 bases separated the two germline ends. The CDR3 loop reads CASSQDWTSNTEAFF. The CDR3 DNA is TGCGCCAGCAGCCAAGACTGGACGTCGAACACTGAAGCTTTCTTT.